Below, one T cell receptor (beta chain) is given with its context. Its antigen is unknown. The sample comes from a study of CD8 T cells in ankylosing spondylitis. The CDR3 totals 18 residues. The V segment lost 5 bases and the J segment 0 bases; nucleotides outside the gene matches: 13. Per germline, CDR1 MNHNS and CDR2 SASEGT. The study, taken as a whole, reports: Reportedly, disease-linked clones are significantly enriched in ankylosing spondylitis patients' matched synovial fluid.

Researchers built TCR beta libraries using quantitative 5'-RACE with molecular barcodes. Using its own MiXCR run on the 5' RACE reads, TCRdb lists one record per CDR3 protein. The data contain 200,000 to 300,000 distinct CDR3 sequences, roughly a quarter of them singletons. The sequenced sample consisted of blood, either unsorted or a sorted T cell fraction (not recorded which). This TCR was recovered from a male donor with ankylosing spondylitis or in good health (not recorded which). The chain is built from TRBV6-1 and TRBJ2-5; 9 nucleotides agree with TRBD2. The CDR3 protein is CASSPLGAGGPNQETQYF. DNA of the CDR3: TGTGCCAGCAGTCCCCTAGGGGCGGGGGGGCCGAACCAAGAGACCCAGTACTTC.